The rows below give T cell receptor beta chains drawn from one sample of a study of technical replicates of blood from a few donors. TCRdb's table, derived via immunoSEQ multiplex PCR, lists solely in-frame clones and lacks some. The sample records 60,000 to 85,000 clones, approximately 96% being singletons. Material: T cells isolated from PBMCs. The receptor source for this set is a human donor in good health. Each CDR3 is given with its conserved first and last residue. Fields, in order: J gene, D gene, clone size, V gene, CDR3 DNA, CDR3 protein. The D gene is left open where the match is weak. The size entry is marked missing in some rows and otherwise reads once, few, many or a size class.

>TRBJ1-2|TRBD1|once|TRBV6-5
TGTGCCAGCAGTTCCCCAGGGGGTAACTATGGCTACACCTTC
CASSSPGGNYGYTF
>TRBJ2-7|-|-|TRBV28
TGTGCCAGCAGTTTCCTCTTTCCACAGGACTCCTACGAGCAGTACTTC
CASSFLFPQDSYEQYF
>TRBJ2-3|TRBD2|-|TRBV6-4
TGTGCCAGCAGTGACTCTAGCGGGGGGGCAGATACGCAGTATTTT
CASSDSSGGADTQYF
>TRBJ2-7|TRBD2|-|TRBV5-1
TGCGCCAGCAGCGGGGGACTAGCGGGCTACGAGCAGTACTTC
CASSGGLAGYEQYF
>TRBJ1-4|-|-|TRBV27
TGTGCCAGCAGTTTATTAACAGCATCGAATGAAAAACTGTTTTTT
CASSLLTASNEKLFF
>TRBJ1-1|-|-|TRBV6-1
TGTGCCAGCAGGGCCAACACTGAAGCTTTCTTT
CASRANTEAFF
>TRBJ2-7|-|-|TRBV19
TGTGCCAGTAGCCCGAGTTATGCCTACGAGCAGTACTTC
CASSPSYAYEQYF
>TRBJ2-3|TRBD1|-|TRBV27
TGTGCCAGCAGTTTGGGAGGACAGGGAAGGGATACGCAGTATTTT
CASSLGGQGRDTQYF
>TRBJ2-3|TRBD2|-|TRBV7-8
TGTGCCAGCAAGCGGGAGGGCCTGTTAACCACAGATACGCAGTATTTT
CASKREGLLTTDTQYF
>TRBJ1-6|TRBD1|-|TRBV4-1
TGCGCCAGCAAACTGGACAGGGTGCAATCACCCCTCCACTTT
CASKLDRVQSPLHF
>TRBJ2-7|-|-|TRBV6-1
TGTGCCATCGCGCTACAGGAACGCTACGAGCAGTACTTC
CAIALQERYEQYF